The clone carrying this TCR beta chain was picked up one time. This sample stems from a study of shared clonotypes between healthy human individuals. The study enrolled healthy HIV-negative adults without recent acute infections or vaccinations as donors. The table came from immunoSEQ multiplex PCR; TCRdb's copy has only in-frame clones and leaves some out. The sample contains roughly 1 million clones, around 78% of which appear only once. Germline trimming cut 1 base from V and 6 bases from J; bases unmatched to any gene: 5. There are 16 residues in the CDR3. From germline, CDR1 is SGHTA and CDR2 FQGTGA.

This chain joins TRBV7-3 and TRBJ2-1; 11 bases fit TRBD2. The receptor was isolated from a man in his late teens or twenties in good health. Some clones in this sample may be carry-over from other donors' samples. The sequenced sample was memory CD4+ T cells from PBMCs. Subset noted: CD45RA-negative fraction. The CDR3 spells CASSLIGLAGGNEQFF. The CDR3 DNA reads as TGTGCCAGCAGCTTAATAGGTCTAGCGGGAGGCAATGAGCAGTTCTTC.